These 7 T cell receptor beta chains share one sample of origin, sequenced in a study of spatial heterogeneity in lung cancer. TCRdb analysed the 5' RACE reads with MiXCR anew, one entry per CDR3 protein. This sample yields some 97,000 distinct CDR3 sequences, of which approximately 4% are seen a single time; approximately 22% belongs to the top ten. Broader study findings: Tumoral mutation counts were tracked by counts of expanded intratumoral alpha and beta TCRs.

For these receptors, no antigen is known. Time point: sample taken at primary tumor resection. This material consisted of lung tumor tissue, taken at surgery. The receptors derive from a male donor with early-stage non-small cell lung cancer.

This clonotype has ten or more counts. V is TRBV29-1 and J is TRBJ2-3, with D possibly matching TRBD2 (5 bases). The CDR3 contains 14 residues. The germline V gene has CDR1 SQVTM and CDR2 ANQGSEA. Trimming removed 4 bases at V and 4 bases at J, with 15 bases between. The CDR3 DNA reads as TGCAGCGTTGTTCGGTGGGCGGGCCCAGATACGCAGTATTTT. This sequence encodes CSVVRWAGPDTQYF.

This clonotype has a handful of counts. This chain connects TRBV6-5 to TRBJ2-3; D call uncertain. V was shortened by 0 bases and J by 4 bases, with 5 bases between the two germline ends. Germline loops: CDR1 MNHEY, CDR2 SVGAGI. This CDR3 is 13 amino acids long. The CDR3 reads CASSYSFPDTQYF. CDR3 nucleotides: TGTGCCAGCAGTTACTCATTCCCAGATACGCAGTATTTT.

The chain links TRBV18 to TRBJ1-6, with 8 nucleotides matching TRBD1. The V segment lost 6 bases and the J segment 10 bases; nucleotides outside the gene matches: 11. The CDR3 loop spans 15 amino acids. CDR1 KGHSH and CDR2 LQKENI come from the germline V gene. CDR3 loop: CASSRTGQGRSPLHF. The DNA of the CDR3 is TGTGCCAGCTCGCGGACCGGACAGGGACGATCACCCCTCCACTTT.

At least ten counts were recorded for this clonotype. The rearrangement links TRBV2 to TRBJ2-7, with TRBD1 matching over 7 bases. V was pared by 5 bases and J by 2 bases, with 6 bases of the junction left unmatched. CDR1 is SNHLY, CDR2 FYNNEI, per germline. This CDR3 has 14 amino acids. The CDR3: CASSTLGQTYEQYF. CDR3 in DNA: TGTGCCAGCAGTACCCTGGGACAGACCTACGAGCAGTACTTC.

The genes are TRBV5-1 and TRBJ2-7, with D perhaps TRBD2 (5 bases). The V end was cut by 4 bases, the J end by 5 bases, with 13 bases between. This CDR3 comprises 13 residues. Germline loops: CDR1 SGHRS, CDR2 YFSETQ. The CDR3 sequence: CASSPEGVDEQYF. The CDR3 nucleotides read TGCGCCAGCAGCCCCGAGGGCGTCGACGAGCAGTACTTC.

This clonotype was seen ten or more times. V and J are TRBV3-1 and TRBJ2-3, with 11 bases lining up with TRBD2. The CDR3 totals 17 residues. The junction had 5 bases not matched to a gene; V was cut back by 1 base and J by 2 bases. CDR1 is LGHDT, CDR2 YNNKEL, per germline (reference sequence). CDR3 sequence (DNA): TGTGCCAGCAGCCAAGTACGACTAGCGGGACTCACAGATACGCAGTATTTT. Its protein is CASSQVRLAGLTDTQYF.

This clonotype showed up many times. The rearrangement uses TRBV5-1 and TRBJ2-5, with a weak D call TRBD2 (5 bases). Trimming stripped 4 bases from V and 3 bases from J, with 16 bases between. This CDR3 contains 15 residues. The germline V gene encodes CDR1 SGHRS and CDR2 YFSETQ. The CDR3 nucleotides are TGCGCCAGCAGCAAAAGAGGGATTTTTGAAGAGACCCAGTACTTC. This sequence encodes CASSKRGIFEETQYF.